What follows are 15 T cell receptor beta chains derived from one specimen sequenced in a study of T cells in Graves' hyperthyroidism and ophthalmopathy. Amplification yielded TCR beta CDR3 regions, with RNA transcripts as the source. When the TCR CDR3 underwent first-round RT-PCR, the HTBI primer set was used. TCRdb called the multiplex PCR reads again in MiXCR, with one record for every CDR3 protein. The table has about 560,000 distinct CDR3 sequences, less than 15% seen once; the top ten hold about 14%. The sequenced material came from blood. The receptors stem from a woman aged 40 to 55 with Graves' hyperthyroidism.

This clonotype was counted at least ten times. V usage is TRBV5-1 and J usage is TRBJ2-7, with 7 bases matching TRBD1. The V gene end was trimmed by 0 bases and the J gene end by 6 bases; junction bases not matched to a gene: 0. Germline V gene sequence: CDR1 SGHRS, CDR2 YFSETQ. CDR3 size: 12 residues. In DNA, the CDR3 is TGCGCCAGCAGCTTGGAGGGGGCCGAGCAGTACTTC. Its translation: CASSLEGAEQYF.

This clonotype was detected many times. The V gene is TRBV28, the J gene TRBJ2-3; possibly TRBD1 for D (6 bases). There are 16 residues in the CDR3. Germline assignment: CDR1 MDHEN and CDR2 SYDVKM. The germline V and J ends were trimmed by 7 bases and 6 bases, with 23 bases remaining between them. In nucleotides, the CDR3 is TGTGCCAGCACCAATGCCAGGACAGACCTCATGGATACGCAGTATTTT. Translated, it gives CASTNARTDLMDTQYF.

This clonotype was observed a handful of times. The chain is built from TRBV6-1 and TRBJ2-6, with 8 bases identical to TRBD1. The CDR3 has 17 residues. Germline trimming cut 1 base from V and 4 bases from J; bases unmatched to any gene: 6. Per germline, CDR1 MNHNS and CDR2 SASEGT. CDR3 region: CASSEVSGGAGANVLTF. The CDR3 DNA follows: TGTGCCAGCAGTGAAGTCTCAGGGGGCGCAGGGGCCAACGTCCTGACTTTC.

This clonotype was seen more than once but under ten times. The CDR3 DNA follows: TGCGCCAGCAGCGCCACATACACTGAAGCTTTCTTT. It translates to CASSATYTEAFF. The chain has TRBV5-1 and TRBJ1-1; D gene uncertain. Germline V lookup: CDR1 SGHRS, CDR2 YFSETQ. Between the trimmed V and J ends, which lost 4 bases and 3 bases, there was a span of 7 bases. The CDR3 length is 12 residues.

At least ten counts were recorded for this clonotype. The chain combines TRBV12-3 or TRBV12-4 with TRBJ2-7, with D possibly matching TRBD1 (6 bases). V was cut by 1 base and J by 3 bases, with 13 bases left in between. This CDR3 region has 15 residues. The CDR3: CASSLVTGGSYEQYF. The DNA of the CDR3 is TGTGCCAGCAGTTTAGTGACAGGTGGGAGCTACGAGCAGTACTTC.

This clonotype was observed at least ten times. The chain employs TRBV11-1 and TRBJ2-7, with D uncertain. The CDR3 covers 12 residues. Germline V lookup: CDR1 SGHAT, CDR2 FQDESV (reference sequence). With 5 bases removed from V and 5 bases from J, the gap between germline ends came to 10 bases. The CDR3 nucleotides are TGTGCCAGCAGCAGGCTTTCCGACGAGCAGTACTTC. The encoded protein is CASSRLSDEQYF.

This clonotype was detected a few times. Relative to the germline gene, one junction end is altered; a read error may explain this. The chain employs TRBV6-1 and TRBJ2-3, with no clear D. CDR1 is MNHNS and CDR2 is SASEGT in the germline V gene. The CDR3 sequence is 16 residues long. CDR3 sequence (DNA): TGTGCCGGCAGTGATATGATGAATGAGGGCACAGATACGCAGTATTTT. Its translation is CAGSDMMNEGTDTQYF.

This chain joins TRBV3-1 and TRBJ1-5; 7 bases match TRBD1. Germline loops: CDR1 LGHDT, CDR2 YNNKEL (reference sequence). This CDR3 region has 14 residues. V shed 1 base, J shed 7 bases, and the junction held 4 bases outside the gene matches. In DNA, the CDR3 is TGTGCCAGCAGCCAAGGACAGGGAATACAGCCCCAGCATTTT. Protein sequence: CASSQGQGIQPQHF.

The table lists this clonotype with many counts. The J gene is TRBJ2-1, the V gene TRBV2, with 8 positions matching TRBD2. This CDR3 contains 16 residues. Germline CDR1 and CDR2: SNHLY and FYNNEI. V lost 3 bases and J lost 4; bases outside the gene matches: 8. For the CDR3, the DNA is TGTGCCAGCAGTGAGGCGGGGGGTCCGCGTTACAATGAGCAGTTCTTC. It is translated as CASSEAGGPRYNEQFF.

Many counts were recorded for this clonotype. The chain has TRBV3-1 and TRBJ2-5; D is possibly TRBD1 (6 bases). V lost 5 bases, J lost 5 bases, and 15 bases lay in between. Germline V gene sequence: CDR1 LGHDT, CDR2 YNNKEL (reference sequence). The CDR3 is 14 residues long. The CDR3 DNA reads TGTGCCAGCAGCTACCAGGGGAACGGGGAGACCCAGTACTTC. Protein: CASSYQGNGETQYF.

This rearrangement joins TRBV28 to TRBJ2-7, with D perhaps matching TRBD1 (6 bases). There are 14 residues in the CDR3. V lost 6 bases and J lost 3, with 15 bases in between. From germline, CDR1 is MDHEN and CDR2 SYDVKM. The CDR3 here is CASSSRGPLYEQYF. CDR3 DNA sequence: TGTGCCAGCAGCAGCAGGGGCCCACTCTACGAGCAGTACTTC.

This clonotype was seen ten or more times. The chain uses TRBV5-1 and TRBJ2-7; D is undetermined. The ends were cut back, 4 bases at V and 5 bases at J, with 19 bases in the middle. From germline, CDR1 is SGHRS and CDR2 YFSETQ. This CDR3 has 15 residues. In DNA, the CDR3 is TGCGCCAGCAGCCCCGTAGGGCGGTCCCCGGACGAGCAGTACTTC. This gives the protein CASSPVGRSPDEQYF.

This clonotype was seen ten or more times. The chain recombines TRBV6-1 with TRBJ1-1; a weak D match, TRBD1 (5 bases). The CDR3 is made up of 14 amino acids. Deletions cut 2 bases from V and 0 bases from J, with 7 bases between. Germline-derived CDR1 and CDR2 are MNHNS and SASEGT. This CDR3 is CASSEKGLNTEAFF. CDR3 nucleotides: TGTGCCAGCAGTGAAAAGGGGTTGAACACTGAAGCTTTCTTT.

This clonotype showed up many times. Here the CDR3 reads CASSRSGTDTQYF. In DNA form, the CDR3 reads TGTGCCAGCAGCCGATCCGGGACAGATACGCAGTATTTT. V is TRBV3-1 and J is TRBJ2-3; D is unresolved. This CDR3 contains 13 residues. Trimming cost V 4 bases and J 3 bases, with 8 bases left between them. Germline values: CDR1 LGHDT, CDR2 YNNKEL (reference sequence).

This clonotype has at least ten counts. At one end, the junction sequence differs from germline, possibly due to a read error. The chain couples TRBV7-2 to TRBJ2-1; 12 bases are a match to TRBD2. Per germline, CDR1 SGHTA and CDR2 FQGNSA. The CDR3 runs to 16 residues. CDR3 residues: CASSLGLAGSYNEQFF. The CDR3 bases are TGCGCCAGCAGCTTGGGACTAGCGGGCTCCTACAATGAGCAGTTCTTC.